This TCR beta chain was captured by sequencing in a study of shared clonotypes between healthy human individuals. Study background: Donors were a couple of women and a few men aged 18 to 49. Study conclusions and caveats: It was expected that sequencing depth would affect clonotype sharing among donors. Naive CD4 clonotype sharing across several donors was around 5.5%.

Trimming took off 6 bases at V and 2 bases at J, with 7 bases between the two ends. The CDR3 is 12 residues long. From germline, CDR1 is LNHDA and CDR2 SQIVND (reference sequence). With regard to this clone: Antigen specificity is unknown. Additional DNA sequences in this sample encode the identical CDR3.

Positive CCR7 selection of CD45RO-negative cells yielded the naive CD8 cells, and terminally differentiated effector memory CD45RA+ cells were excluded. Every contributor of samples was a Caucasian grown-up residing in Nashville, Tennessee. This table comes from immunoSEQ multiplex PCR, and its TCRdb copy is limited to in-frame clones, with some not included. The sample shows approximately 2,200,000 clones, about 93% of them seen only once. This chain connects TRBV19 to TRBJ1-2; weak D call: TRBD1 (6 bases). Sequencing was carried out using naive CD8+ T cells from PBMCs. The receptor comes from a man in his late teens or twenties in good health. Some clones in this sample may be carry-over from other donors' samples. CDR3 coding DNA: TGTGCCAGTAGCAGGGGAAACTATGGCTACACCTTC. The encoded protein is CASSRGNYGYTF.